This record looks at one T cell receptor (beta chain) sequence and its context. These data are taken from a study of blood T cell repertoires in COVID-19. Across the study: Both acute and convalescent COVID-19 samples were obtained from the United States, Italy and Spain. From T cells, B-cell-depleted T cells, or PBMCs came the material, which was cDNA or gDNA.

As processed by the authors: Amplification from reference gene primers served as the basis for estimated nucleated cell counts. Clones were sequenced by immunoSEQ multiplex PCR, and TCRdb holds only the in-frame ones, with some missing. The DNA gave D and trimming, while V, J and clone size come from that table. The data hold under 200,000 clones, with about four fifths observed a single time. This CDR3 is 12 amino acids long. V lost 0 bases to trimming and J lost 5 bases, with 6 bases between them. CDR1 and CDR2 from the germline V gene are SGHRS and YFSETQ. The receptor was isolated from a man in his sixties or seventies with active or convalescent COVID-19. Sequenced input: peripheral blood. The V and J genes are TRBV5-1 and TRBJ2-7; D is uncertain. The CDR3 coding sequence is TGCGCCAGCAGCTTGGTACTCCACGAGCAGTACTTC. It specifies CASSLVLHEQYF.